This TCR beta chain derives from a study of blood T cell repertoires in COVID-19. The overall study: T cells, B-cell-depleted T cells, or PBMCs supplied cDNA or gDNA.

V lost 1 base, J lost 4 bases, and 11 bases stayed unmatched. There are 16 residues in the CDR3. Germline values: CDR1 GTSNPN, CDR2 SVGIG (reference sequence). In the source study's methods: Amplification with reference gene primers provided the estimates of nucleated cell counts. Assay used: immunoSEQ multiplex PCR; TCRdb lists only in-frame clones, some missing. V, J and clone size derive from that table, while D and trimming were established from the DNA sequence. Altogether 150,000 to 200,000 clones are present, about four fifths being singletons, with the ten largest covering approximately 8.1%.

The source is an older woman with COVID-19, enrolled during active disease. The J gene is TRBJ1-2, the V gene TRBV30; the match to TRBD1 covers 8 bases. What was sequenced was peripheral blood. The CDR3 spells CAWSGRTGRVGYGYTF. In DNA, the CDR3 is TGTGCCTGGAGTGGCAGGACAGGGAGAGTCGGCTATGGCTACACCTTC.